The rows below give T cell receptor beta chains drawn from one sample of a study of long-term antiretroviral therapy in people with HIV. Some clones are missing from TCRdb's copy, which holds only in-frame ones; the method was immunoSEQ multiplex PCR. Of 25,000 to 35,000 clones listed, 94% are singletons. The source material was unsorted PBMCs, sampled 7.3 to 7.5 years after starting antiretroviral therapy. The receptors were gathered from a man aged 50-59 years with HIV. The CDR3 runs from the conserved cysteine through the conserved F or W. The D gene is left open where the match is weak. Not every row has a clone size; where given, it reads once, few, many or a size class.

>NA|TRBV28|TRBJ2-6|15|TRBD2
TGTGCCAGCGTCGGCGGGAGCTCTGGGGCCAACGTCCTGACTTTC
CASVGGSSGANVLTF
>NA|TRBV7-9|TRBJ2-1|13|NA
TGTGCCAGCAGCGACAGTACATACAATGAGCAGTTCTTC
CASSDSTYNEQFF
>NA|TRBV27|TRBJ1-5|15|NA
TGTGCCAGCAGTTTATTCGCAGGGGAAGGTCAGCCCCAGCATTTT
CASSLFAGEGQPQHF
>once|TRBV5-1|TRBJ1-1|15|NA
TGCGCCAGCAGCTTGACAGTTTTCATGAACACTGAAGCTTTCTTT
CASSLTVFMNTEAFF
>NA|TRBV7-6|TRBJ2-6|15|NA
TGTGCCAGCAGCCGCACAGGGTCTGGGGCCAACGTCCTGACTTTC
CASSRTGSGANVLTF
>NA|TRBV20-1|TRBJ2-3|11|NA
TGCAGTGCTAGAGAAACAGATACGCAGTATTTT
CSARETDTQYF
>NA|TRBV27|TRBJ2-2|14|NA
TGTGCCAGCAGTAATGCTGATAACACCGGGGAGCTGTTTTTT
CASSNADNTGELFF
>once|TRBV28|TRBJ2-1|14|NA
TGTGCCAGCAGTGACAGTGTCTCCTACAATGAGCAGTTCTTC
CASSDSVSYNEQFF
>NA|TRBV6-5|TRBJ2-6|16|NA
TGTGCCAGCAGTTTAGAGGGGGGCTCTGGGGCCAACGTCCTGACTTTC
CASSLEGGSGANVLTF
>few|TRBV14|TRBJ1-1|15|NA
TGTGCCAGCAGCCAAGGATGGGGGGCCGACACTGAAGCTTTCTTT
CASSQGWGADTEAFF
>NA|TRBV2|TRBJ1-2|16|NA
TGTGCCAGCGGACGAGGGGGAGTCGGCTCTAACTATGGCTACACCTTC
CASGRGGVGSNYGYTF
>NA|TRBV7-8|TRBJ2-3|15|NA
TGTGCCAGCAGATCAACTCTGGAATTTGGTGATACGCAGTATTTT
CASRSTLEFGDTQYF
>NA|TRBV5-6|TRBJ1-1|14|NA
TGTGCCAGCAGCCAAGTCGGCGTGAACACTGAAGCTTTCTTT
CASSQVGVNTEAFF
>NA|TRBV25-1|TRBJ1-2|13|NA
TGTGCCAGCAGTCCCGGGACACTCTATGGCTACACCTTC
CASSPGTLYGYTF
>NA|TRBV27|TRBJ1-2|15|NA
TGTGCCAGCAGCCTACAGGGATTCCCACGTGATGGCTACACCTTC
CASSLQGFPRDGYTF
>NA|TRBV7-2|TRBJ2-7|15|NA
TGTGCCAGCAGCCCCCCCGGAATCCCAAACTACGAGCAGTACTTC
CASSPPGIPNYEQYF
>few|TRBV2|TRBJ2-1|14|NA
TGTGCCAGCACCGGCGGGGAAGAATACAATGAGCAGTTCTTC
CASTGGEEYNEQFF
>NA|TRBV7-8|TRBJ1-1|12|NA
TGTGCCAGCAGCCCCCGGGGGATTCAAGCTTTCTTT
CASSPRGIQAFF
>NA|TRBV30|TRBJ2-3|11|NA
TGTGCCTGGAGTAATAAGGATACGCAGTATTTT
CAWSNKDTQYF
>NA|TRBV28|TRBJ2-7|14|NA
TGTGCCAGCAGTTGGGACGGGGAGGACTACGAGCAGTACTTC
CASSWDGEDYEQYF
>NA|TRBV27|TRBJ1-1|13|TRBD1
TGTGCCAGCAGTCTGACAGGGGGCACTGAAGCTTTCTTT
CASSLTGGTEAFF
>NA|TRBV4-1|TRBJ1-1|12|NA
TGCGCCAGCAGCGCCGGGAACACTGAAGCTTTCTTT
CASSAGNTEAFF
>NA|TRBV5-6|TRBJ1-1|17|TRBD1
TGTGCCAGCAGCTCGTCCCGGGACAGGGGGGGGGTGACTGAAGCTTTCTTT
CASSSSRDRGGVTEAFF
>NA|TRBV7-8|TRBJ2-7|15|NA
TGTGCCAGCAGCTCGGTATTCGGGGGATTATACGAGCAGTACTTC
CASSSVFGGLYEQYF
>NA|TRBV5-4|TRBJ1-6|16|TRBD1
TGTGCCAGCAGGCGAACCGGGACAGGGGGACAGTCACCCCTCCACTTT
CASRRTGTGGQSPLHF
>NA|TRBV13|TRBJ2-2|17|TRBD1
TGTGCCAGCAGCTTATTGCAGGGGGCAATGAACACCGGGGAGCTGTTTTTT
CASSLLQGAMNTGELFF
>medium-sized|TRBV29-1|TRBJ1-2|11|NA
TGCAGCGACAGGATCCCAGATGGCTACACCTTC
CSDRIPDGYTF
>NA|TRBV5-1|TRBJ2-1|16|TRBD2
TGCGCCAGCAGCTTGGCTCGCGGGGGGGCCATCAATGAGCAGTTCTTC
CASSLARGGAINEQFF
>NA|TRBV5-1|TRBJ2-3|16|NA
TGCGCCAGCAGCTTGGATCAAACCACTAGCACAGATACGCAGTATTTT
CASSLDQTTSTDTQYF
>NA|TRBV15|TRBJ1-2|14|NA
TGTGCCACCAGCAGAGATTATCAGGGAAGCGGCTACACCTTC
CATSRDYQGSGYTF
>NA|TRBV27|TRBJ1-4|15|NA
TGTGCCAGCAGTTTCCTCCGGGACGCTGATGAAAAACTGTTTTTT
CASSFLRDADEKLFF
>NA|TRBV25-1|TRBJ1-1|12|NA
TGTGCCAGCCGACAGTCGAACACTGAAGCTTTCTTT
CASRQSNTEAFF
>NA|TRBV10-3|TRBJ2-2|16|NA
TGTGCCATCAGTGAGTCGATTAAACGGGGCACCGGGGAGCTGTTTTTT
CAISESIKRGTGELFF
>NA|TRBV5-8|TRBJ2-6|16|TRBD1
TGTGCCAGCAGCCGGTTCGTGGGACAGGAGGCCAACGTCCTGACTTTC
CASSRFVGQEANVLTF
>NA|TRBV6-5|TRBJ2-2|16|TRBD1
TGTGCCAGCAGTTACTTTCCGGGACAGGGGAACGGGGAGCTGTTTTTT
CASSYFPGQGNGELFF